Shown below are 28 T cell receptor beta chains from a single sample sequenced in a study of OX40 agonist ivuxolimab in advanced cancers. The data were produced by immunoSEQ multiplex PCR, yet TCRdb's version contains in-frame clones alone and is incomplete. Of 100,000 or so clones in the sample, around nine tenths were seen once. The source was CD4+ or CD8+ T cells sorted from blood, collected in a trial of the OX40 agonist ivuxolimab. These receptors were collected from an adult with an advanced solid tumor such as melanoma, head and neck, liver or kidney cancer.

This clone has just a few counts. The chain links TRBV30 to TRBJ1-1; D not resolved. The CDR3 extends over 12 amino acids. Germline CDR1 is GTSNPN and CDR2 is SVGIG (reference sequence). Trimming removed 4 bases from V and 0 bases from J, with 6 bases in between. CDR3 sequence: CAWIRLNTEAFF. The CDR3 region has the DNA TGTGCCTGGATTAGACTGAACACTGAAGCTTTCTTT.

The chain couples TRBV28 to TRBJ2-7, with D uncertain. Germline V CDR1 and CDR2: MDHEN, SYDVKM. V was pared by 5 bases and J by 1 base, with 12 bases between. This CDR3 is 14 amino acids long. The CDR3 DNA reads as TGTGCCAGCAGTCCGCCGGCCCTTTCCTACGAGCAGTACTTC. It encodes CASSPPALSYEQYF.

The chain couples TRBV7-3 to TRBJ2-3; D is uncertain. Germline CDR1 SGHTA, CDR2 FQGTGA. This CDR3 spans 13 amino acids. The V and J ends lost 0 bases and 6 bases respectively, with 7 bases between them. CDR3 region: CASSLTRSDTQYF. The CDR3, as DNA: TGTGCCAGCAGCTTAACGAGGTCCGATACGCAGTATTTT. Together with reference TRBV7-3 and TRBJ2-3, the CDR3 gives the full variable domain: GAGVSQTPSNKVTEKGKYVELRCDPISGHTALYWYRQSLGQGPEFLIYFQGTGAADDSGLPNDRFFAVRPEGSVSTLKIQRTERGDSAVYLCASSLTRSDTQYFGPGTRLTVL.

This rearrangement joins TRBV19 to TRBJ2-6, with D possibly matching TRBD1 (6 bases). The V end was cut by 10 bases, the J end by 4 bases, with 23 bases between. CDR1 and CDR2 from the germline V gene are LNHDA and SQIVND (reference sequence). This CDR3 has 17 residues. The DNA of the CDR3 is TGTGCCACTACGGACAGAGGACCAGGATTGGGGGCCAACGTCCTGACTTTC. This codes for CATTDRGPGLGANVLTF.

The chain joins TRBV6-1 to TRBJ1-2, with D possibly being TRBD1 (6 bases). CDR3 length equals 14 residues. The ends were cut back, 4 bases at V and 7 bases at J, with 16 bases in the middle. CDR1 and CDR2 (germline): MNHNS, SASEGT. This CDR3 reads CASSVGQGSFGYTF. CDR3 coding DNA: TGTGCCAGCAGTGTGGGGCAGGGGTCGTTTGGCTACACCTTC.

This chain's CDR3 is CASSLGRAGVNEQFF. CDR3 sequence (DNA): TGTGCCAGCAGCTTAGGCAGGGCCGGGGTCAATGAGCAGTTCTTC. The J gene is TRBJ2-1, the V gene TRBV7-9; the D call may be TRBD1 or TRBD2 (5 bases each). The V end was cut by 1 base, the J end by 6 bases, with 13 bases between. The CDR3 covers 15 residues. Germline CDR1 and CDR2: SEHNR and FQNEAQ (reference sequence).

The chain has TRBV5-1 and TRBJ1-2; D ambiguous. This CDR3 has 15 amino acids. Looked up from germline, CDR1 is SGHRS and CDR2 is YFSETQ. The V and J ends lost 0 bases and 1 base respectively, with 10 bases between them. Here the CDR3 reads CASSLEAGVNYGYTF. The CDR3 bases are TGCGCCAGCAGCTTGGAAGCGGGCGTTAACTATGGCTACACCTTC.

In DNA, the CDR3 is TGTGCCGGGGTGGGACAGGGGAACACTGAAGCTTTCTTT. Residues: CAGVGQGNTEAFF. The genes are TRBV28 and TRBJ1-1, with TRBD1 matching 9 bases. Germline CDR1 reads MDHEN; CDR2 reads SYDVKM. V lost 11 bases and J lost 1; bases outside the gene matches: 5. The CDR3 totals 13 residues.

V and J are TRBV5-1 and TRBJ2-3; D call uncertain. V lost 0 bases, J lost 1 base, and 12 bases lay in between. The germline V gene has CDR1 SGHRS and CDR2 YFSETQ. The CDR3 extends over 16 amino acids. CDR3 nucleotides: TGCGCCAGCAGCTTGGCCGGCCAGTCCCGCACAGATACGCAGTATTTT. Protein product: CASSLAGQSRTDTQYF.

The chain has TRBV6-5 and TRBJ1-2; the D is unclear. This CDR3 contains 15 residues. V lost 1 base and J lost 2, with 11 bases in between. Germline V gene data show CDR1 as MNHEY and CDR2 as SVGAGI. CDR3 DNA: TGTGCCAGCAGTTACTTAGGACGAGTCAACTATGGCTACACCTTC. This codes for CASSYLGRVNYGYTF.

The chain combines TRBV28 with TRBJ1-5; possible D gene TRBD1, 5 bases. CDR1 and CDR2 (germline): MDHEN, SYDVKM. CDR3 length: 13 residues. V was cut by 6 bases and J by 7 bases, with 13 bases left in between. The CDR3 here is CASRSGGEQPQHF. The CDR3 DNA follows: TGTGCCAGCAGATCCGGGGGGGAACAGCCCCAGCATTTT.

This sequence joins TRBV28 and TRBJ2-7, with D tentatively TRBD1 or TRBD2 (5 bases each). Between the trimmed V and J ends, which lost 8 bases and 2 bases, there was a span of 7 bases. The germline V gene encodes CDR1 MDHEN and CDR2 SYDVKM. The CDR3 is made up of 11 amino acids. CDR3 nucleotides: TGTGCCAGCCAGGGAGCCTACGAGCAGTACTTC. This sequence encodes CASQGAYEQYF.

The gene calls are TRBV6-1 and TRBJ1-1; D is unclear. Trimming took off 3 bases at V and 11 bases at J, with 13 bases between the two ends. This CDR3 is 12 amino acids long. Germline-derived CDR1 and CDR2 are MNHNS and SASEGT. CDR3 region: CASSDLGGLAFF. The CDR3 DNA sequence: TGTGCCAGCAGTGACCTCGGAGGGTTGGCTTTCTTT.

The V call is TRBV6-4, the J call TRBJ1-1; weak D call: TRBD1 (6 bases). Germline V gene sequence: CDR1 MRHNA, CDR2 SNTAGT. Trimming left V 4 bases short and J 2 bases short, with 8 bases between. This CDR3 comprises 13 residues. CDR3 loop: CASSAQGNTEAFF. As DNA, the CDR3 is TGTGCCAGCAGTGCACAGGGTAACACTGAAGCTTTCTTT.

This chain uses TRBV11-2 with TRBJ2-2; D is possibly TRBD2 (5 bases). The germline V gene encodes CDR1 SGHAT and CDR2 FQNNGV. The CDR3 has 14 residues. With 5 bases removed from V and 4 bases from J, the gap between germline ends came to 11 bases. CDR3 sequence reads: CASSVIRGTGELFF. CDR3 DNA sequence: TGTGCCAGCAGCGTAATCCGGGGCACCGGGGAGCTGTTTTTT.

This rearrangement joins TRBV30 to TRBJ2-7, with 8 bases fitting TRBD1. The CDR3 extends over 15 amino acids. After removal of 5 bases from V and 2 bases from J, the junction contained 11 bases not matched to a gene. Germline V gene data show CDR1 as GTSNPN and CDR2 as SVGIG (reference sequence). CDR3 sequence: CAWLNPRGPTYEQYF. For the CDR3, the DNA is TGTGCCTGGCTCAACCCCAGGGGGCCCACCTACGAGCAGTACTTC.

The J gene is TRBJ1-2, the V gene TRBV28; 7 bases agree with TRBD1. The CDR3 length is 15 residues. Germline lookup yields CDR1 MDHEN and CDR2 SYDVKM. V gave up 3 bases and J gave up 7 bases; unmatched junction bases: 11. CDR3 bases: TGTGCCAGCAGTTTCGTCGGTCAGGGGGTTGGTGGCTACACCTTC. Amino acid sequence: CASSFVGQGVGGYTF.

The rearrangement links TRBV7-8 to TRBJ1-5, with TRBD1 identical over 10 bases. V trimming: 0 bases; J trimming: 4 bases; junction bases outside the gene matches: 0. There are 15 residues in the CDR3. The germline gives CDR1 SGHVS, CDR2 FQNEAQ. CDR3 nucleotides: TGTGCCAGCAGCTTAGCGGGACAGGGGAATCAGCCCCAGCATTTT. Its protein is CASSLAGQGNQPQHF.

The chain uses TRBV6-1 and TRBJ2-5; D is uncertain. Judging by the DNA end, TRBJ2-7 fits better; the J call may be wrong. Germline V gene data show CDR1 as MNHNS and CDR2 as SASEGT. This CDR3 is 12 amino acids long. For the CDR3, the DNA is TGTGCCAGCAAGAAGGAGTCGTACGAGCAGTACTTC. This sequence encodes CASKKESYEQYF.

The gene calls are TRBV6-1 and TRBJ2-1, with D unresolved. With 5 bases removed from V and 0 bases from J, the gap between germline ends came to 2 bases. The CDR3 runs 12 residues. The V gene's germline CDR1 is MNHNS and CDR2 SASEGT. CDR3 residues: CASSYSYNEQFF. Here the CDR3 DNA reads TGTGCCAGCAGTTACTCCTACAATGAGCAGTTCTTC.

The chain uses TRBV9 and TRBJ2-1, with unresolved D. CDR3 length: 12 amino acids. V was cut by 0 bases and J by 9 bases, with 7 bases left in between. Germline V CDR1 and CDR2: SGDLS, YYNGEE. The DNA for the CDR3 is TGTGCCAGCAGCGTAGTAACGGGTGAGCAGTTCTTC. Protein: CASSVVTGEQFF.

The genes are TRBV10-2 and TRBJ1-3; the match to TRBD1 covers 7 bases. With 5 bases clipped from V and 3 bases from J, the junction kept 7 bases outside the gene matches. Germline values: CDR1 WSHSY, CDR2 SAAADI. CDR3 length: 15 amino acids. CDR3 DNA sequence: TGCGCCAGCAGTCAACAGGGGAGACTTGGAAACACCATATATTTT. Its protein product is CASSQQGRLGNTIYF.

The chain links TRBV7-3 to TRBJ2-3, with D possibly TRBD2 on 6 matching bases. V was cut by 2 bases and J by 1 base, with 10 bases left in between. Germline loops: CDR1 SGHTA, CDR2 FQGTGA. CDR3 length equals 15 residues. CDR3 residues: CASSLFGGGTDTQYF. In DNA, the CDR3 is TGTGCCAGCAGCTTATTCGGCGGGGGCACAGATACGCAGTATTTT.

The CDR3, as DNA: TGTGCCAGCAGCGTAGGGCAGGGCCATCAGCCCCAGCATTTT. Translation: CASSVGQGHQPQHF. V usage is TRBV2 and J usage is TRBJ1-5, with D possibly TRBD1 on 5 matching bases. From germline, CDR1 is SNHLY and CDR2 FYNNEI. The CDR3 is 14 residues long. Trimming cost V 6 bases and J 5 bases, with 14 bases left between them.

V is TRBV5-1 and J is TRBJ1-1; D is unresolved. V lost 4 bases and J 5 bases, leaving 12 bases between the germline ends. The germline CDR1 and CDR2 sequences are SGHRS and YFSETQ. This CDR3 has 13 amino acids. The CDR3 region is CASSRTVGTEAFF. The CDR3 DNA sequence: TGCGCCAGCAGCAGGACGGTGGGAACTGAAGCTTTCTTT.

This sequence joins TRBV30 and TRBJ2-7; D might be TRBD1 (6 bases). This CDR3 has 12 amino acids. Germline V lookup: CDR1 GTSNPN, CDR2 SVGIG (reference sequence). V was trimmed by 3 bases and J by 5 bases, leaving 11 bases between them. The CDR3 DNA is TGTGCCTGGAGCCCCACAGGGAACGAGCAGTACTTC. As protein: CAWSPTGNEQYF.

This clone was observed a handful of times. The V gene is TRBV10-2, the J gene TRBJ1-5; 9 nucleotides line up with TRBD1. The V gene's germline CDR1 is WSHSY and CDR2 SAAADI. The CDR3 spans 14 residues. The J segment lost 7 bases and the V segment lost 4 bases, leaving 5 bases of the junction unmatched. CDR3 amino acids: CASSGQGVEQPQHF. CDR3 sequence (DNA): TGCGCCAGCAGTGGACAGGGGGTTGAACAGCCCCAGCATTTT.

The chain links TRBV2 to TRBJ1-1; 8 bases map to TRBD1. There are 12 residues in the CDR3. Looked up from germline, CDR1 is SNHLY and CDR2 is FYNNEI. The trim removed 9 bases at V and 1 base at J, leaving 1 base unmatched. In DNA form, the CDR3 reads TGTGCCAGAGGGACAGGGAACACTGAAGCTTTCTTT. Protein: CARGTGNTEAFF.